The entry that follows covers one T cell receptor beta chain sequence. This CDR3 spans 15 amino acids. Germline-derived CDR1 and CDR2 are DFQATT and SNEGSKA (reference sequence). Trimming took off 6 bases at V and 1 base at J, with 19 bases between the two ends. This sample stems from a study of T-cell memory formation after mild COVID-19. The overall study: Across donors, TCR clusters were largely donor specific.

Constant-segment primers and 5'RACE yielded cDNA libraries for TCR alpha and TCR beta, each carrying sample barcodes and UMIs. TCRdb processed the 5' RACE reads anew with MiXCR; each CDR3 protein has one entry. The table lists roughly 600,000 distinct CDR3 sequences, about 20% of them singletons. The source of this sequence is an adult woman who had mild COVID-19 (a few samples of this study predate the infection). Cell type and time point are not known. V and J are TRBV20-1 and TRBJ2-7; perhaps TRBD2 as D (6 bases). The sequenced material came from PBMCs or a T cell subset sorted from them (not recorded which). CDR3 region: CSANPAGTPSYEQYF. The CDR3, as DNA: TGCAGTGCCAATCCGGCGGGAACGCCATCCTACGAGCAGTACTTC.